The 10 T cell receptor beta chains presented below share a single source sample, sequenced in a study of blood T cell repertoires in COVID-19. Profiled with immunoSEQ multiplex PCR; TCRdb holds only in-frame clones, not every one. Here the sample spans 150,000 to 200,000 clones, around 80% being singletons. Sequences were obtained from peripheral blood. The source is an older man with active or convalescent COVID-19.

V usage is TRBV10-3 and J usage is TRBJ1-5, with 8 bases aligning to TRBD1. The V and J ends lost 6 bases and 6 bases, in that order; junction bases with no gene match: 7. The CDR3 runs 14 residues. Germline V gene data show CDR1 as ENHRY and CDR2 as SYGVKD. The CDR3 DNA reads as TGTGCCATCAGCGACAGGGGTCTGGGTCAGCCCCAGCATTTT. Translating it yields CAISDRGLGQPQHF.

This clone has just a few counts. CDR3 protein: CASSVAPAEGTSSYEQYF. In nucleotides, the CDR3 is TGTGCCAGCAGCGTAGCACCCGCGGAGGGCACTAGCTCCTACGAGCAGTACTTC. This chain joins TRBV9 and TRBJ2-7; possibly TRBD2 for D (6 bases). The ends were cut back, 0 bases at V and 0 bases at J, with 19 bases in the middle. The germline CDR1 and CDR2 sequences are SGDLS and YYNGEE. The CDR3 consists of 18 residues.

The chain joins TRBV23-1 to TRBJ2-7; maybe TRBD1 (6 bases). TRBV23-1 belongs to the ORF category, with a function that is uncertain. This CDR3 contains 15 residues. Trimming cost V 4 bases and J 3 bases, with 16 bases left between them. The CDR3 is CASSPGQGTFYEQYF. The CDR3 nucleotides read TGCGCCAGCAGTCCCGGGCAGGGGACGTTCTACGAGCAGTACTTC.

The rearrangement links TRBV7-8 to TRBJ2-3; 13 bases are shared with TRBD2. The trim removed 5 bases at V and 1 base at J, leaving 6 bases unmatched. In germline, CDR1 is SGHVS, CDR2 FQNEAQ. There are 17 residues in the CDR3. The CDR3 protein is CASSPRTSGSGTDTQYF. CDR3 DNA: TGTGCCAGCAGCCCCAGGACTAGCGGGAGTGGCACAGATACGCAGTATTTT. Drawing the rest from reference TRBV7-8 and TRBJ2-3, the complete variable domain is GAGVSQSPRYKVAKRGQDVALRCDPISGHVSLFWYQQALGQGPEFLTYFQNEAQLDKSGLPSDRFFAERPEGSVSTLKIQRTQQEDSAVYLCASSPRTSGSGTDTQYFGPGTRLTVL.

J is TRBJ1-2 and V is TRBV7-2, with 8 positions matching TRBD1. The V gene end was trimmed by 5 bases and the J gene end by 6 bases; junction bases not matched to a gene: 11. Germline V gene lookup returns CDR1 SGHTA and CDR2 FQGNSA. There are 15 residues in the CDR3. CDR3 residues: CASSLQEDRENGYTF. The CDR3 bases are TGTGCCAGCAGCCTTCAGGAGGACAGGGAAAATGGCTACACCTTC.

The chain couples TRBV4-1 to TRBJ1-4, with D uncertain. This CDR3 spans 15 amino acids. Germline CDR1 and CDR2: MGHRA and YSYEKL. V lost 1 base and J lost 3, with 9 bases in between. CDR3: CASSQVGWANEKLFF. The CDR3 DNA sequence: TGCGCCAGCAGCCAAGTCGGGTGGGCTAATGAAAAACTGTTTTTT.

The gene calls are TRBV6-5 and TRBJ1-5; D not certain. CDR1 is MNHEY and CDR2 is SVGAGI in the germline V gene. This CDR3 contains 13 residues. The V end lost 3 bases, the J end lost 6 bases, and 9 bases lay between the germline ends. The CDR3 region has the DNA TGTGCCAGCAGTTATGTCCGGGGTCAGCCCCAGCATTTT. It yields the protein CASSYVRGQPQHF.

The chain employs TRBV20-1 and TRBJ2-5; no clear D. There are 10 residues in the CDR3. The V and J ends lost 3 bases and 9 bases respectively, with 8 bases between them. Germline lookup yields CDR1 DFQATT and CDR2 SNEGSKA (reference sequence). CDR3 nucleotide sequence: TGCAGTGCTAGCGGAGTGGCCCAGTACTTC. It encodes CSASGVAQYF.

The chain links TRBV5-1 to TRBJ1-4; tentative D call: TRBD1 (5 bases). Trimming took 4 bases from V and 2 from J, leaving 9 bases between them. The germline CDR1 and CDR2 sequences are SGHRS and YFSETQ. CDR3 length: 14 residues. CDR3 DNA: TGCGCCAGCAGCCCCAGGGCGACTAATGAAAAACTGTTTTTT. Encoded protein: CASSPRATNEKLFF.

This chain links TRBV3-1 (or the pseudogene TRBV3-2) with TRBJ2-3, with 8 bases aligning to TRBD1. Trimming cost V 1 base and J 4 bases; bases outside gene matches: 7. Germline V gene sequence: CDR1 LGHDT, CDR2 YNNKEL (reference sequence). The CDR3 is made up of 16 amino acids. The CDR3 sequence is CASSQASGGRADTQYF. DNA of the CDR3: TGTGCCAGCAGCCAAGCTTCAGGGGGCAGGGCAGATACGCAGTATTTT.